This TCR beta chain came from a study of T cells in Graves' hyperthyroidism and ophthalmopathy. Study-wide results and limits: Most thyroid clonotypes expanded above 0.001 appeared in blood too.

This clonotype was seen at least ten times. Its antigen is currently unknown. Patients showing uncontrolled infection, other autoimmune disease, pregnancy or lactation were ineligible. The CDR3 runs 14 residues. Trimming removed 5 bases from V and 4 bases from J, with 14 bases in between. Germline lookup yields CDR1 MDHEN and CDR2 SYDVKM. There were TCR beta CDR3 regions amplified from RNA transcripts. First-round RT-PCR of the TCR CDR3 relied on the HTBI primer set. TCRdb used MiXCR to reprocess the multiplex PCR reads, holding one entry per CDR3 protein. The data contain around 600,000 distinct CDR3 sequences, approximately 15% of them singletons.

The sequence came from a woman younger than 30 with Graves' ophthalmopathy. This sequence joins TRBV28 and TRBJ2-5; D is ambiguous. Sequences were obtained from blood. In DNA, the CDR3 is TGTGCCAGCAGTCTTACTGCCGGATCAGAGACCCAGTACTTC. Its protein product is CASSLTAGSETQYF.